This entry lists 28 T cell receptor beta chains sequenced from one sample in a study of CD8 T cells in ankylosing spondylitis. Study-level findings and limits: Made up of fewer than 10 highly homologous variants, a TCR beta motif appeared characteristic of ankylosing spondylitis blood.

Antigens of these TCRs are unknown. TCRdb called the 5' RACE reads again in MiXCR, with one record for every CDR3 protein. The profile shows 750,000 to 850,000 distinct CDR3 sequences, approximately 10% of them singletons. Sequences were obtained from blood, either unsorted or a sorted T cell fraction (not recorded which). Source of these receptors: a male donor with ankylosing spondylitis.

This clonotype was observed a handful of times. This rearrangement joins TRBV6-1 to TRBJ1-4, with D possibly matching TRBD1 (6 bases). The germline CDR1 and CDR2 sequences are MNHNS and SASEGT. The CDR3 sequence is 14 residues long. V was trimmed by 5 bases and J by 0 bases, leaving 7 bases between them. The CDR3 nucleotides are TGTGCCAGCAGTCGGGGGCCAACTAATGAAAAACTGTTTTTT. Its translation is CASSRGPTNEKLFF.

The rearrangement links TRBV30 to TRBJ2-1; D is unresolved. The CDR3 is 14 amino acids. Trimming removed 2 bases from V and 9 bases from J, with 17 bases in between. CDR1 GTSNPN and CDR2 SVGIG come from the germline V gene (reference sequence). DNA of the CDR3: TGTGCCTGGAGTCCGATTTATCAAACGAGTGAGCAGTTCTTC. Amino acid sequence: CAWSPIYQTSEQFF. Together with reference TRBV30 and TRBJ2-1, the CDR3 gives the full variable domain: SQTIHQWPATLVQPVGSPLSLECTVEGTSNPNLYWYRQAAGRGLQLLFYSVGIGQISSEVPQNLSASRPQDRQFILSSKKLLLSDSGFYLCAWSPIYQTSEQFFGPGTRLTVL.

This sequence joins TRBV4-3 and TRBJ2-3, with 8 bases that match TRBD2. This CDR3 has 17 residues. The junction had 10 bases not matched to a gene; V was cut back by 0 bases and J by 5 bases. The germline V gene has CDR1 LGHNA and CDR2 YSLEER. Written as DNA, the CDR3 is TGCGCCAGCAGCCAAGATGCACGGGAGGGTTGGGAAGATACGCAGTATTTT. Its translation is CASSQDAREGWEDTQYF.

The chain is built from TRBV18 and TRBJ1-1; 7 bases are shared with TRBD1. The CDR3 consists of 15 residues. V lost 2 bases and J lost 7; bases outside the gene matches: 10. CDR1 KGHSH and CDR2 LQKENI come from the germline V gene. The CDR3 nucleotides are TGTGCCAGCTCACCAATGGCAGGGGGAATAATTGAAGCTTTCTTT. Translated: CASSPMAGGIIEAFF.

This clonotype was found a few times. This rearrangement joins TRBV20-1 to TRBJ2-7; D is possibly TRBD1 (5 bases). This CDR3 spans 14 amino acids. Germline values: CDR1 DFQATT, CDR2 SNEGSKA (reference sequence). Trimming took 3 bases from V and 4 from J, leaving 16 bases between them. Here the CDR3 DNA reads TGCAGTGCTAGCATGACAGAAAAGAGGTACGAGCAGTACTTC. Its translation: CSASMTEKRYEQYF.

This clonotype has a count of ten or more. The chain links TRBV7-9 to TRBJ2-3, with 11 bases matching TRBD2. Germline assignment: CDR1 SEHNR and CDR2 FQNEAQ (reference sequence). The V gene end was trimmed by 4 bases and the J gene end by 0 bases; junction bases not matched to a gene: 3. The CDR3 is made up of 16 amino acids. CDR3 sequence reads: CASSSGLAVSTDTQYF. As DNA, the CDR3 is TGTGCCAGCAGCTCGGGACTAGCGGTTAGCACAGATACGCAGTATTTT.

This clonotype appeared a few times. This chain connects TRBV7-2 to TRBJ1-2; maybe TRBD1 (6 bases). The V gene lost 5 bases and the J gene lost 0 bases, with 19 bases spanning the gap. CDR1 and CDR2 from the germline V gene are SGHTA and FQGNSA. This CDR3 is 17 amino acids long. In nucleotides, the CDR3 is TGTGCCAGCAGCCTACAGGGCCCCGGTACCGCTAACTATGGCTACACCTTC. Encoded protein: CASSLQGPGTANYGYTF.

This clonotype has just a few counts. This is likely a read error, given that the CDR3 carries no conserved phenylalanine or tryptophan at its end. The V gene is TRBV20-1, the J gene TRBJ1-4; D might be TRBD1 (5 bases). V gave up 5 bases and J gave up 4 bases, with 8 bases separating them. The CDR3 totals 12 residues. CDR1 and CDR2 from the germline V gene are DFQATT and SNEGSKA (reference sequence). For the CDR3, the DNA is TGCAGTGCTGCGGACATTAATGAAAAACTGTTTTCT. This translates into CSAADINEKLFS.

V and J are TRBV20-1 and TRBJ1-2; D ambiguous. The V end was cut by 2 bases, the J end by 4 bases, with 11 bases between. The CDR3 is 13 residues long. CDR1 and CDR2 from the germline V gene are DFQATT and SNEGSKA (reference sequence). The CDR3 nucleotides are TGCAGTGCTAGATCACTCCTCTCCTATGGCTACACCTTC. This sequence encodes CSARSLLSYGYTF.

This clonotype was seen repeatedly, ten times or more. The chain uses TRBV18 and TRBJ2-2; tentative D call: TRBD1 (6 bases). Germline V gene lookup returns CDR1 KGHSH and CDR2 LQKENI. The CDR3 loop spans 15 amino acids. Between the trimmed V and J ends, which lost 5 bases and 3 bases, there was a span of 13 bases. The CDR3 bases are TGTGCCAGCTCATATCAGGGACACGACACCGGGGAGCTGTTTTTT. It codes for CASSYQGHDTGELFF.

This clonotype occurred a few times. The V call is TRBV5-1, the J call TRBJ2-2; a possible D gene is TRBD2 (6 bases). Trimming stripped 5 bases from V and 0 bases from J, with 11 bases between. This CDR3 is built from 15 residues. Germline CDR1 SGHRS, CDR2 YFSETQ. CDR3 amino acids: CASREGGSNTGELFF. The CDR3 region has the DNA TGCGCCAGCAGGGAGGGCGGCTCGAACACCGGGGAGCTGTTTTTT.

In this sample, this clonotype turned up many times. At one end, the junction sequence differs from germline, possibly due to a read error. The chain joins TRBV4-3 to TRBJ2-2; weak D call: TRBD2 (5 bases). The CDR3 runs 13 residues. Per germline, CDR1 LGHNA and CDR2 YSLEER. CDR3 nucleotide sequence: TGTGCTAGCAGCCTTAGTGGAACCGGGGAGCTGTTTTTT. Its protein is CASSLSGTGELFF.

This clonotype was detected many times. The chain recombines TRBV7-2 with TRBJ2-3, with D possibly TRBD2 on 6 matching bases. The germline gives CDR1 SGHTA, CDR2 FQGNSA. The CDR3 has 14 amino acids. Trimming took off 4 bases at V and 0 bases at J, with 8 bases between the two ends. CDR3 DNA: TGTGCCAGCAGCTGGGGGGACAGCACAGATACGCAGTATTTT. Translating it yields CASSWGDSTDTQYF.

This clonotype was seen a few times. The J gene is TRBJ2-1, the V gene TRBV29-1; tentative D call: TRBD2 (6 bases). Germline loops: CDR1 SQVTM, CDR2 ANQGSEA. This CDR3 is built from 13 residues. Trimming shortened V by 7 bases and J by 8 bases, and 18 bases separated the two germline ends. This chain's CDR3 is CSGGTQPVDEQFF. Written as DNA, the CDR3 is TGCAGCGGCGGGACTCAACCTGTGGATGAGCAGTTCTTC.

The chain couples TRBV5-5 to TRBJ1-6, with TRBD1 as a possible D gene (5 bases). Trimming stripped 0 bases from V and 11 bases from J, with 18 bases between. CDR3 length equals 16 residues. Germline V gene sequence: CDR1 SGHKS, CDR2 YYEKEE (reference sequence). The CDR3 region is CASSLGPPSGVAPLHF. CDR3 coding DNA: TGTGCCAGCAGCTTGGGCCCTCCGTCGGGGGTTGCACCCCTCCACTTT. Complete variable domain (other parts from reference TRBV5-5 and TRBJ1-6): DAGVTQSPTHLIKTRGQQVTLRCSPISGHKSVSWYQQVLGQGPQFIFQYYEKEERGRGNFPDRFSARQFPNYSSELNVNALLLGDSALYLCASSLGPPSGVAPLHFGNGTRLTVT.

V is TRBV7-9 and J is TRBJ2-7; D unresolved. Germline V gives CDR1 SEHNR, CDR2 FQNEAQ (reference sequence). This CDR3 spans 12 amino acids. Trimming shortened V by 5 bases and J by 4 bases, and 9 bases separated the two germline ends. As DNA, the CDR3 is TGTGCCAGCAGCCCAGTTAAATACGAGCAGTACTTC. Amino acids: CASSPVKYEQYF.

This clonotype was seen a few times. The rearrangement uses TRBV6-5 and TRBJ1-1; D remains unclear. The CDR3 runs 14 residues. The V end lost 2 bases, the J end lost 0 bases, and 7 bases lay between the germline ends. Germline CDR1 reads MNHEY; CDR2 reads SVGAGI. The CDR3 spells CASSYRILNTEAFF. As DNA, the CDR3 is TGTGCCAGCAGTTACAGGATCTTGAACACTGAAGCTTTCTTT.

The sample holds a few counts of this clonotype. The chain has TRBV20-1 and TRBJ1-5; possible D gene TRBD1, 5 bases. V was shortened by 6 bases and J by 11 bases, with 14 bases between the two germline ends. The germline CDR1 and CDR2 sequences are DFQATT and SNEGSKA (reference sequence). The CDR3 covers 11 residues. The CDR3 reads CSAGNPGTQHF. The CDR3 DNA reads as TGCAGTGCCGGGAACCCAGGGACCCAGCATTTT.

This clonotype was recorded at least ten times. The V gene is TRBV29-1, the J gene TRBJ1-1, with TRBD1 as a possible D gene (5 bases). CDR1 is SQVTM, CDR2 ANQGSEA, per germline. This CDR3 comprises 13 residues. V was trimmed by 6 bases and J by 1 base, leaving 12 bases between them. For the CDR3, the DNA is TGCAGCGTCTGGGCAGGGTGGAACACTGAAGCTTTCTTT. Translated: CSVWAGWNTEAFF.

This clonotype was counted many times. CDR3 coding DNA: TGTGCCAGCAGCTTTTCTCATAATGAAAAACTGTTTTTT. Its protein is CASSFSHNEKLFF. The chain uses TRBV5-5 and TRBJ1-4; D not certain. Germline V lookup: CDR1 SGHKS, CDR2 YYEKEE (reference sequence). With 2 bases removed from V and 4 bases from J, the gap between germline ends came to 6 bases. The CDR3 covers 13 residues.

This rearrangement joins TRBV5-5 to TRBJ2-5, with no clear D. The germline gives CDR1 SGHKS, CDR2 YYEKEE (reference sequence). V was pared by 0 bases and J by 2 bases, with 11 bases between. This CDR3 is 15 amino acids long. CDR3 in amino acids: CASSLGPVLQETQYF. In DNA, the CDR3 is TGTGCCAGCAGCTTGGGGCCCGTTCTACAAGAGACCCAGTACTTC.

The chain combines TRBV20-1 with TRBJ1-4; 11 positions agree with TRBD1. V shed 2 bases and J 6 bases; nucleotides not matched to a gene: 5. This CDR3 contains 15 residues. CDR1 and CDR2 (germline): DFQATT, SNEGSKA (reference sequence). CDR3 DNA sequence: TGCAGTGCTAGACGGACAGGGGGCCGGGATGAAAAACTGTTTTTT. Translating gives CSARRTGGRDEKLFF.

This clonotype turned up a few times. This sequence joins TRBV7-6 and TRBJ2-2; D unresolved. CDR1 is SGHVS and CDR2 is FNYEAQ in the germline V gene. With 3 bases removed from V and 2 bases from J, the gap between germline ends came to 7 bases. CDR3 length equals 14 residues. CDR3 region: CASSFSPNTGELFF. In nucleotides, the CDR3 is TGTGCCAGCAGCTTTTCCCCAAACACCGGGGAGCTGTTTTTT.

The gene calls are TRBV7-3 and TRBJ2-1; 8 bases line up with TRBD1. V trimming: 5 bases; J trimming: 6 bases; junction bases outside the gene matches: 9. In germline, CDR1 is SGHTA, CDR2 FQGTGA. The CDR3 is 15 amino acids. The DNA for the CDR3 is TGTGCCAGCAGCCTGGACAGGGCGTCCCCCAATGAGCAGTTCTTC. It translates to CASSLDRASPNEQFF.

This clonotype occurred a few times. The rearrangement joins TRBV2 to TRBJ2-1, with D unresolved. The germline V and J ends were trimmed by 4 bases and 7 bases, with 11 bases remaining between them. In germline, CDR1 is SNHLY, CDR2 FYNNEI. The CDR3 has 13 residues. The CDR3 spells CASSVDLGNEQFF. The CDR3 coding sequence is TGTGCCAGCAGTGTAGATTTGGGGAATGAGCAGTTCTTC. Combining the CDR3 with reference TRBV2 and TRBJ2-1 gives the whole variable domain EPEVTQTPSHQVTQMGQEVILRCVPISNHLYFYWYRQILGQKVEFLVSFYNNEISEKSEIFDDQFSVERPDGSNFTLKIRSTKLEDSAMYFCASSVDLGNEQFFGPGTRLTVL.

This clonotype has a count of ten or more. The chain couples TRBV4-2 to TRBJ2-7; a weak D match, TRBD1 (6 bases). The CDR3 runs to 15 residues. Germline V gene sequence: CDR1 LGHNA, CDR2 YNFKEQ. Between the trimmed V and J ends, which lost 2 bases and 2 bases, there was a span of 13 bases. The CDR3 DNA is TGTGCCAGCAGCCAAAGCTGGGACACCACCTACGAGCAGTACTTC. It yields the protein CASSQSWDTTYEQYF.

The table lists this clonotype with a few counts. The chain joins TRBV6-1 to TRBJ1-5; possible D gene TRBD1, 6 bases. V lost 6 bases and J lost 6, with 12 bases in between. CDR1 and CDR2 (germline): MNHNS, SASEGT. This CDR3 is 13 amino acids long. CDR3 sequence (DNA): TGTGCCAGCAGCAAGGGGGGAAGTCAGCCCCAGCATTTT. Residues: CASSKGGSQPQHF.

This clonotype has a handful of counts. This chain uses TRBV20-1 with TRBJ2-7; the D gene could be TRBD1 or TRBD2 (5 bases each). The ends were cut back, 4 bases at V and 3 bases at J, with 10 bases in the middle. The CDR3 loop spans 12 amino acids. The V gene's germline CDR1 is DFQATT and CDR2 SNEGSKA (reference sequence). The CDR3 protein is CSAIRGVYEQYF. The CDR3 nucleotides read TGCAGTGCTATACGAGGGGTCTACGAGCAGTACTTC.